This T cell receptor beta chain is drawn from a study of cytotoxic CD8 clonotypes in ibrutinib-treated CLL. Overall study: Response was recorded as partial in some 24 patients and complete in 2; at median roughly 68 months, approximately 14 remained remitted and some 12 had progressed.

Germline V gene data show CDR1 as SGHVS and CDR2 as FQNEAQ. This CDR3 region has 16 residues. Trimming removed 5 bases from V and 3 bases from J; junction bases left unmatched: 11. About this clone itself: What it recognizes is unknown.

The repertoire was sequenced with immunoSEQ multiplex PCR; TCRdb's copy has only in-frame clones and lacks some. The table has a few hundred thousand clones, about 77% seen once. General observations from the study: Clonotypes that were public were uncommon, and they contracted or stayed stable on treatment.

The chain carries TRBV7-8 and TRBJ2-7, with 9 positions matching TRBD2. Sample: PBMCs, taken before ibrutinib treatment. The origin of this receptor is a human donor with chronic lymphocytic leukemia. This CDR3 is CASSQQGSGGYYEQYF. The CDR3, as DNA: TGTGCCAGCAGCCAGCAGGGTAGCGGGGGATACTACGAGCAGTACTTC. The full variable domain, completed using reference TRBV7-8 and TRBJ2-7, is GAGVSQSPRYKVAKRGQDVALRCDPISGHVSLFWYQQALGQGPEFLTYFQNEAQLDKSGLPSDRFFAERPEGSVSTLKIQRTQQEDSAVYLCASSQQGSGGYYEQYFGPGTRLTVT.